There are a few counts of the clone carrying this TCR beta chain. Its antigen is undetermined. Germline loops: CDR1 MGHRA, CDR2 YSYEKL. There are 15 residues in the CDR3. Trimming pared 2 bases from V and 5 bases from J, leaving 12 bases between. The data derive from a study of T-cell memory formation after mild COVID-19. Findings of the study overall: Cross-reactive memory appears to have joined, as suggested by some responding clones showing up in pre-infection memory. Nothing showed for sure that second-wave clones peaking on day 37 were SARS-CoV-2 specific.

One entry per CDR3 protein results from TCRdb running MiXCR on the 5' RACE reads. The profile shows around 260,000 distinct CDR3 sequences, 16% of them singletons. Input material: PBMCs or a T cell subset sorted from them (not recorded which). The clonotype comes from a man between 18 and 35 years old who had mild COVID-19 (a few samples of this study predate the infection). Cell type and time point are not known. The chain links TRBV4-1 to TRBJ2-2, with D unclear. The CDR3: CASSQFLSETGELFF. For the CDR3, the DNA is TGCGCCAGCAGCCAATTTCTTTCCGAGACCGGGGAGCTGTTTTTT.